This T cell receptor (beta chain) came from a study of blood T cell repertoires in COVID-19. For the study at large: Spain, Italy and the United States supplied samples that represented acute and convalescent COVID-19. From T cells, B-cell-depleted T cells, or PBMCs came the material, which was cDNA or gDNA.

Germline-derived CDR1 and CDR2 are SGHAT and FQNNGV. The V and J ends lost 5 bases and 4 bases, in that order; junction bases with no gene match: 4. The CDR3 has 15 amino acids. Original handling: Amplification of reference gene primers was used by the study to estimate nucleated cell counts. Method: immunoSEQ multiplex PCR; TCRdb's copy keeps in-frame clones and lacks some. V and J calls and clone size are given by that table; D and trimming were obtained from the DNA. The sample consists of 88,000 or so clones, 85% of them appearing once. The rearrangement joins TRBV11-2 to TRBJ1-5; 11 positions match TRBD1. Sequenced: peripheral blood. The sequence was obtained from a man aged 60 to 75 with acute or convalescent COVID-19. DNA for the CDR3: TGTGCCAGCAGCATGGGACAGGGGGTAAATCAGCCCCAGCATTTT. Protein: CASSMGQGVNQPQHF.